These T cell receptor beta chains were read from a single sample in a study of beta chain features in type 1 diabetes. Profiling relied on immunoSEQ multiplex PCR, and the TCRdb table lists in-frame clones only, not all of them. The sample gives 240,000 or so clones, roughly 22% of which show up once; more than 0.025% is in the top ten. The sequencing sample was made of naive CD4+ T cells from blood. The source of these receptors is a woman in her thirties or forties with type 1 diabetes. CDR3s include the opening cysteine and the closing phenylalanine or tryptophan. Fields, in order: clone size, V gene, CDR3 length, D gene, J gene, CDR3 DNA, CDR3 protein. D genes are given only for firm matches. Clone size is shown for a subset of rows, as once, few, many or a class of expanded clone.

abundance: -
v_gene: TRBV2
len: 13
d_gene: -
j_gene: TRBJ2-7
CDR3nt: TGTGCCAGCAGCCCCAGGACAGCTTACGAGCAGTACTTC
CDR3aa: CASSPRTAYEQYF

abundance: few
v_gene: TRBV18
len: 13
d_gene: -
j_gene: TRBJ2-7
CDR3nt: TGTGCCAGCTCACCGGGGCTGATCTACGAGCAGTACTTC
CDR3aa: CASSPGLIYEQYF

abundance: few
v_gene: TRBV28
len: 14
d_gene: TRBD1
j_gene: TRBJ2-7
CDR3nt: TGTGCCAGCAGTGTAGGGACAGTTACATACGAGCAGTACTTC
CDR3aa: CASSVGTVTYEQYF

abundance: -
v_gene: TRBV7-2
len: 15
d_gene: -
j_gene: TRBJ1-1
CDR3nt: TGTGCCAGCAGCTTAGCTGGGGCCCTGAACACTGAAGCTTTCTTT
CDR3aa: CASSLAGALNTEAFF

abundance: -
v_gene: TRBV28
len: 18
d_gene: -
j_gene: TRBJ2-1
CDR3nt: TGTGCCAGCAGTTCACCTCAAGGTGCAGGGGAGTATTACAATGAGCAGTTCTTC
CDR3aa: CASSSPQGAGEYYNEQFF

abundance: -
v_gene: TRBV19
len: 16
d_gene: TRBD2
j_gene: TRBJ2-1
CDR3nt: TGTGCCAGTATGAAGCTTAGCGGGAGCTCCTACAATGAGCAGTTCTTC
CDR3aa: CASMKLSGSSYNEQFF

abundance: few
v_gene: TRBV2
len: 12
d_gene: -
j_gene: TRBJ2-7
CDR3nt: TGTGCCAGCAGGGGAGGTCCCAACGAGCAGTACTTC
CDR3aa: CASRGGPNEQYF

abundance: -
v_gene: TRBV7-3
len: 13
d_gene: TRBD1
j_gene: TRBJ1-1
CDR3nt: TGTGCCAGCAGCTCTCAGGGGGACACTGAAGCTTTCTTT
CDR3aa: CASSSQGDTEAFF

abundance: -
v_gene: TRBV19
len: 15
d_gene: TRBD1
j_gene: TRBJ2-7
CDR3nt: TGTGCCAGTAGCCTCGGACAGGGAAGTTTCTACGAGCAGTACTTC
CDR3aa: CASSLGQGSFYEQYF

abundance: few
v_gene: TRBV27
len: 17
d_gene: -
j_gene: TRBJ2-5
CDR3nt: TGTGCCAGCAGTCCTACGTTAGGGCGGGGGCGACAAGAGACCCAGTACTTC
CDR3aa: CASSPTLGRGRQETQYF

abundance: few
v_gene: TRBV20-1
len: 11
d_gene: TRBD1
j_gene: TRBJ1-5
CDR3nt: TGCAGTGCCCCTTCCGGGACAGGGGCGCATTTT
CDR3aa: CSAPSGTGAHF

abundance: -
v_gene: TRBV29-1
len: 13
d_gene: -
j_gene: TRBJ2-6
CDR3nt: TGCAGCGTTGAACAATCTGGGGCCAACGTCCTGACTTTC
CDR3aa: CSVEQSGANVLTF

abundance: -
v_gene: TRBV4-3
len: 15
d_gene: TRBD1
j_gene: TRBJ1-1
CDR3nt: TGCGCCAGCAGCCATTCCAGGGGGCTGGGAACTGAAGCTTTCTTT
CDR3aa: CASSHSRGLGTEAFF

abundance: few
v_gene: TRBV13
len: 17
d_gene: TRBD2
j_gene: TRBJ2-5
CDR3nt: TGTGCCAGCAGCCCTAGACTAGCGGGGAGCCCCGCCGAGACCCAGTACTTC
CDR3aa: CASSPRLAGSPAETQYF

abundance: few
v_gene: TRBV18
len: 16
d_gene: TRBD1
j_gene: TRBJ2-1
CDR3nt: TGTGCCAGCTCCCAGGGACAGTTAAATTCCTACAATGAGCAGTTCTTC
CDR3aa: CASSQGQLNSYNEQFF

abundance: -
v_gene: TRBV7-7
len: 14
d_gene: -
j_gene: TRBJ2-5
CDR3nt: TGTGCCAGCAGCTTAGGACTTGCTAAAGAGACCCAGTACTTC
CDR3aa: CASSLGLAKETQYF

abundance: -
v_gene: TRBV19
len: 18
d_gene: -
j_gene: TRBJ2-7
CDR3nt: TGTGCCAGTAGTCTGACAGGGGAGGGAACTGGGAGCTCCTACGAGCAGTACTTC
CDR3aa: CASSLTGEGTGSSYEQYF

abundance: -
v_gene: TRBV30
len: 12
d_gene: -
j_gene: TRBJ1-1
CDR3nt: TGTGCCTGTACAGGGTCTAACACTGAAGCTTTCTTT
CDR3aa: CACTGSNTEAFF

abundance: -
v_gene: TRBV7-2
len: 13
d_gene: -
j_gene: TRBJ1-5
CDR3nt: TGTGCCAGCAGCTTTTTGGAGGATCAGCCCCAGCATTTT
CDR3aa: CASSFLEDQPQHF

abundance: -
v_gene: TRBV7-3
len: 13
d_gene: TRBD1
j_gene: TRBJ2-3
CDR3nt: TGTGCCACCTCCGGGACAGACACAGATACGCAGTATTTT
CDR3aa: CATSGTDTDTQYF

abundance: -
v_gene: TRBV7-9
len: 16
d_gene: TRBD1
j_gene: TRBJ1-1
CDR3nt: TGTGCCAGCAGCCCCGGGACAGGGGTTAGTGGCACTGAAGCTTTCTTT
CDR3aa: CASSPGTGVSGTEAFF

abundance: -
v_gene: TRBV5-1
len: 16
d_gene: -
j_gene: TRBJ2-1
CDR3nt: TGCGCCAGCAGTCGACTTCGGGGTAGCTCCTACAATGAGCAGTTCTTC
CDR3aa: CASSRLRGSSYNEQFF

abundance: few
v_gene: TRBV7-3
len: 14
d_gene: -
j_gene: TRBJ2-1
CDR3nt: TGTGCCAGCAGCTTAAGTGGGGCGTACAATGAGCAGTTCTTC
CDR3aa: CASSLSGAYNEQFF

abundance: -
v_gene: TRBV9
len: 18
d_gene: -
j_gene: TRBJ2-5
CDR3nt: TGTGCCAGCAGCGTATCAGTAGGTCGGGACACCGGCCAAGAGACCCAGTACTTC
CDR3aa: CASSVSVGRDTGQETQYF

abundance: -
v_gene: TRBV25-1
len: 16
d_gene: -
j_gene: TRBJ1-6
CDR3nt: TGTGCCAGCAGTACGCTGGGGAGGTCTTGGGATTCACCCCTCCACTTT
CDR3aa: CASSTLGRSWDSPLHF

abundance: -
v_gene: TRBV7-2
len: 15
d_gene: -
j_gene: TRBJ1-5
CDR3nt: TGTGCCAGCAGCTTAGGCCAGGGCCTTGAGTGGCCCCAGCATTTT
CDR3aa: CASSLGQGLEWPQHF

abundance: -
v_gene: TRBV15
len: 13
d_gene: -
j_gene: TRBJ1-5
CDR3nt: TGTGCCACCAGCAAGGGGGGGGATCAGCCCCAGCATTTT
CDR3aa: CATSKGGDQPQHF

abundance: -
v_gene: TRBV29-1
len: 11
d_gene: TRBD1
j_gene: TRBJ2-7
CDR3nt: TGCAGCGTACACAGGGGCTACGAGCAGTACTTC
CDR3aa: CSVHRGYEQYF

abundance: -
v_gene: TRBV6-5
len: 13
d_gene: -
j_gene: TRBJ2-6
CDR3nt: TGTGCCAGCAGGCCAGCTGGGGCCAACGTCCTGACTTTC
CDR3aa: CASRPAGANVLTF

abundance: few
v_gene: TRBV9
len: 15
d_gene: -
j_gene: TRBJ1-5
CDR3nt: TGTGCCAGCAGTCCTGAGTGGGGGCACGATCAGCCCCAGCATTTT
CDR3aa: CASSPEWGHDQPQHF

abundance: -
v_gene: TRBV18
len: 15
d_gene: -
j_gene: TRBJ1-1
CDR3nt: TGTGCCAGCTCACCGCTGGGAGGGCTAAGGACTGAAGCTTTCTTT
CDR3aa: CASSPLGGLRTEAFF

abundance: -
v_gene: TRBV27
len: 14
d_gene: -
j_gene: TRBJ2-6
CDR3nt: TGTGCCAGCGGCCCGACAGTTCCGGCCAACGTCCTGACTTTC
CDR3aa: CASGPTVPANVLTF

abundance: few
v_gene: TRBV5-1
len: 15
d_gene: -
j_gene: TRBJ2-7
CDR3nt: TGCGCCAGCAGCTTCGGGCTACAGGGCATCGACGAGCAGTACTTC
CDR3aa: CASSFGLQGIDEQYF

abundance: -
v_gene: TRBV5-1
len: 12
d_gene: -
j_gene: TRBJ1-1
CDR3nt: TGCGCCAGCAGCTTGGAAGGACAGACGGCTTTCTTT
CDR3aa: CASSLEGQTAFF

abundance: -
v_gene: TRBV19
len: 16
d_gene: -
j_gene: TRBJ2-1
CDR3nt: TGTGCCAGTAGTAGGCCGGACTTACGAGACAACAATGAGCAGTTCTTC
CDR3aa: CASSRPDLRDNNEQFF

abundance: -
v_gene: TRBV9
len: 15
d_gene: -
j_gene: TRBJ1-4
CDR3nt: TGTGCCAGCAGCGCGAGCTGGACAGAAGGTGAAAAACTGTTTTTT
CDR3aa: CASSASWTEGEKLFF

abundance: -
v_gene: TRBV7-6
len: 14
d_gene: -
j_gene: TRBJ2-5
CDR3nt: TGTGCCAGCAGCCCCTACGGGGTTCAAGAGACCCAGTACTTC
CDR3aa: CASSPYGVQETQYF

abundance: -
v_gene: TRBV10-3
len: 15
d_gene: -
j_gene: TRBJ2-1
CDR3nt: TGTGCCATCAGTGTTGGGGGAGGTCTAGGAAATGAGCAGTTCTTC
CDR3aa: CAISVGGGLGNEQFF

abundance: -
v_gene: TRBV28
len: 12
d_gene: -
j_gene: TRBJ1-2
CDR3nt: TGTGCCAGCAGTTTGACAGACTATGGCTACACCTTC
CDR3aa: CASSLTDYGYTF

abundance: few
v_gene: TRBV5-1
len: 14
d_gene: TRBD2
j_gene: TRBJ2-3
CDR3nt: TGCGCCAGCAGCACCGGGGGGGCCGGGGATACGCAGTATTTT
CDR3aa: CASSTGGAGDTQYF

abundance: few
v_gene: TRBV27
len: 14
d_gene: TRBD1
j_gene: TRBJ2-7
CDR3nt: TGTGCCAGCCAGGCCCCCGGGACAGCCTACGAGCAGTACTTC
CDR3aa: CASQAPGTAYEQYF

abundance: -
v_gene: TRBV4-1
len: 15
d_gene: -
j_gene: TRBJ1-4
CDR3nt: TGCGCCAGCAGCCAAGGACAGAGAACTAATGAAAAACTGTTTTTT
CDR3aa: CASSQGQRTNEKLFF

abundance: -
v_gene: TRBV4-1
len: 18
d_gene: TRBD1
j_gene: TRBJ2-2
CDR3nt: TGCGCCAGCAGTGAAGTCCTCCGGGACAGGGGGCGCACCGGGGAGCTGTTTTTT
CDR3aa: CASSEVLRDRGRTGELFF

abundance: -
v_gene: TRBV20-1
len: 11
d_gene: -
j_gene: TRBJ1-1
CDR3nt: TGCAGTGCAGGAGCGAACACTGAAGCTTTCTTT
CDR3aa: CSAGANTEAFF